A selection of T cell receptor beta chains follows, all from one sample in a study of control samples from healthy donors and cancer patients. TCRdb's copy holds only in-frame clones and misses some; the assay was immunoSEQ multiplex PCR. This sample carries about 120,000 clones, around 87% of them seen once, and the ten largest clones take about 12%. The sample taken for sequencing was blood. The source of these receptors is a man aged 25 to 40 in good health. Both conserved end residues are part of each CDR3. A D gene is named only where the DNA matches it firmly. A clone size is listed for some rows: how often the clone was seen (once, few, many), or a class if it is expanded.

clone_size j_call d_call v_call cdr3_aa cdr3_nt
NA TRBJ2-2 NA TRBV30 CAWRPLSTGELFF TGTGCCTGGCGGCCCCTTAGTACCGGGGAGCTGTTTTTT
few TRBJ1-1 NA TRBV30 CAWQPATTEAFF TGTGCCTGGCAGCCAGCGACCACTGAAGCTTTCTTT
once TRBJ2-3 TRBD1 TRBV2 CASSGQGFVQASTDTQYF TGTGCCAGCAGTGGACAGGGATTTGTACAAGCTAGCACAGATACGCAGTATTTT
NA TRBJ2-2 NA TRBV7-2 CASSSVEGDWNGELFF TGTGCCAGCAGCTCCGTCGAAGGGGATTGGAACGGGGAGCTGTTTTTT
NA TRBJ2-3 TRBD2 TRBV7-8 CASSFPTSGGQPTDTQYF TGTGCCAGCAGCTTCCCGACTAGCGGGGGGCAACCCACAGATACGCAGTATTTT
NA TRBJ2-3 NA TRBV4-2 CASSQDNTPPDTQYF TGTGCCAGCAGCCAAGACAATACCCCCCCAGATACGCAGTATTTT
NA TRBJ2-7 NA TRBV30 CAYNRDTSEQYF TGTGCCTATAACCGGGACACCTCAGAGCAGTACTTC
NA TRBJ1-5 NA TRBV18 CASSPALGNQPQHF TGTGCCAGCTCACCTGCGCTGGGCAATCAGCCCCAGCATTTT
few TRBJ1-3 TRBD1 TRBV27 CASRRTGSGNTIYF TGTGCCAGCAGGAGGACAGGGAGTGGAAACACCATATATTTT
NA TRBJ1-1 TRBD1 TRBV7-2 CASSLGQGNYEAFF TGTGCCAGCAGCCTGGGACAGGGGAATTATGAAGCTTTCTTT
NA TRBJ1-2 NA TRBV7-9 CASSLDLGSRYGYTF TGTGCCAGCAGCTTAGATTTGGGCAGCCGCTATGGCTACACCTTC
NA TRBJ1-1 NA TRBV18 CASSPRVGQGNTEAFF TGTGCCAGCTCACCACGTGTGGGGCAGGGGAACACTGAAGCTTTCTTT
NA TRBJ1-1 TRBD1 TRBV25-1 CASSAGQGTEAFF TGTGCCAGCAGTGCGGGACAGGGCACTGAAGCTTTCTTT
NA TRBJ1-1 TRBD1 TRBV18 CASSPFGTGGAEAFF TGTGCCAGCTCACCCTTCGGGACAGGGGGAGCTGAAGCTTTCTTT
NA TRBJ1-3 TRBD1 TRBV4-2 CASSQDSGGQGHVSGNTIYF TGTGCCAGCAGCCAAGATAGTGGGGGACAGGGCCACGTCTCTGGAAACACCATATATTTT
NA TRBJ1-1 TRBD1 TRBV18 CASSPQPTGQGEAFF TGTGCCAGCTCACCTCAACCTACTGGACAGGGTGAAGCTTTCTTT
NA TRBJ1-6 NA TRBV6-1 CASSELGLNNSPLHF TGTGCCAGCAGTGAATTGGGGCTTAATAATTCACCCCTCCACTTT
NA TRBJ1-3 NA TRBV12-3/TRBV12-4 CASSLRPTNTIYF TGTGCCAGCAGTTTACGGCCAACTAACACCATATATTTT
NA TRBJ1-2 NA TRBV9 CASSVEDSHYGYTF TGTGCCAGCAGCGTAGAGGACAGCCACTATGGCTACACCTTC
NA TRBJ2-5 NA TRBV5-1 CASSTSQETQYF TGCGCCAGCAGCACGTCCCAAGAGACCCAGTACTTC
once TRBJ1-2 NA TRBV30 CAWGSPPGGYTF TGTGCCTGGGGGAGCCCTCCCGGTGGCTACACCTTC
NA TRBJ1-1 NA TRBV7-3 CASSLGGQNTEAFF TGTGCCAGCAGCTTGGGGGGGCAGAACACTGAAGCTTTCTTT
NA TRBJ1-2 NA TRBV4-1 CASSQEGARNYGYTF TGCGCCAGCAGCCAAGAGGGGGCAAGGAACTATGGCTACACCTTC
NA TRBJ1-1 NA TRBV24-1 CATSDLEGTEAFF TGTGCCACCAGTGATTTGGAAGGGACTGAAGCTTTCTTT
NA TRBJ2-2 NA TRBV6-5 CASIPFRGNTGELFF TGTGCCAGCATACCCTTTCGGGGGAACACCGGGGAGCTGTTTTTT
NA TRBJ1-5 NA TRBV18 CASSPTRYSNQPQHF TGTGCCAGCTCACCAACCCGTTATAGCAATCAGCCCCAGCATTTT